Listed below are T cell receptor beta chains from one sample, sequenced in a study of cytomegalovirus exposure and HLA in healthy donors. Measured with immunoSEQ multiplex PCR; TCRdb has only the in-frame clones, and not every one. The sample holds tens of thousands of clones; roughly 93% are singletons and the top ten take about 3.9%. Sequenced sample: PBMCs. The origin of the receptors is a woman between 25 and 40 years old in good health and CMV-seronegative. CDR3s include the opening cysteine and the closing phenylalanine or tryptophan.

TRBV18,TRBJ1-4,CASSPTGGSEKLFF
TRBV27,TRBJ1-2,CASRRTGTGARYTF
TRBV29-1,TRBJ2-3,CSVAEMLAGAADTQYF
TRBV7-3,TRBJ2-7,CASSLTLGTESYEQYF
TRBV5-6,TRBJ1-2,CASSLADRAGGYGYTF
TRBV12-5,TRBJ2-1,CASGLRGQGNNEQFF
TRBV7-7,TRBJ1-4,CASSLGTATNEKLFF
TRBV6-1,TRBJ1-4,CASSDPRTPEKLFF
TRBV6-6,TRBJ1-6,CASRLQTGADNSPLHF
TRBV6-6,TRBJ2-1,CASSRTSGSGEQFF
TRBV5-5,TRBJ2-5,CASSFATGTQETQYF
TRBV4-3,TRBJ1-2,CASSRHPETDLNYGYTF
TRBV18,TRBJ1-1,CASSPYTEGVNTEAFF
TRBV7-6,TRBJ2-3,CASSSLAGASTDTQYF
TRBV9,TRBJ2-2,CASRTSGGTGELFF
TRBV2,TRBJ1-5,CASSEAASRRGQPQHF
TRBV30,TRBJ2-7,CAWSGDRVYEQYF
TRBV18,TRBJ2-7,CASSEAGGPLEQYF
TRBV7-9,TRBJ2-3,CASSFLASTDTQYF
TRBV27,TRBJ2-3,CASSSTSGGYFDTQYF
TRBV28,TRBJ1-1,CASSLFHTGNTEAFF
TRBV9,TRBJ2-3,CASSVGRGVSDTQYF
TRBV29-1,TRBJ2-5,CSVVRRDLETQYF
TRBV5-1,TRBJ2-5,CASSPPSTETQYF
TRBV2,TRBJ2-3,CASSRTSGSPGVDTQYF
TRBV19,TRBJ1-5,CASRPEVNQPQHF
TRBV9,TRBJ2-7,CASSVEAGEKVREQYF
TRBV27,TRBJ2-7,CASSLSIDPRVNYEQYF
TRBV5-6,TRBJ2-7,CASSPIWTVQDYEQYF
TRBV5-1,TRBJ2-2,CASSPAGAPNTGELFF
TRBV7-9,TRBJ2-3,CASSLPGITSDTQYF
TRBV19,TRBJ2-7,CASSTGRDRGREQYF
TRBV19,TRBJ1-5,CASKVQIFSNQPQHF
TRBV28,TRBJ1-1,CASSRGQSLMNTEAFF
TRBV6-6,TRBJ1-1,CASSYDSLRTEAFF
TRBV5-6,TRBJ1-1,CASSPKDRDEAFF
TRBV27,TRBJ1-1,CASSLVSGSLNTEAFF